This T cell receptor beta chain was sequenced for a study of prognosis after radiotherapy for stage I lung cancer. Amplification of TCR beta CDR3 from genomic DNA used two-round multiplex PCR. Gene-specific TRBV and TRBJ primers were used in PCR round one. TCRdb recomputed calls from the multiplex PCR reads with MiXCR, one row per CDR3 protein. The profile shows about 25,000 distinct CDR3 sequences, roughly 34% of them singletons. Remarks on this clonotype: A much larger clone lies one base from this, so it may be a read error.

Trimming left V 7 bases short and J 2 bases short, with 24 bases between. The CDR3 is 18 amino acids. Germline V lookup: CDR1 SGHVS, CDR2 FQNEAQ. This TCR was recovered from a donor of 50 years or more with non-small cell lung cancer. The sequences come from PBMCs, collected before or after stereotactic body radiation therapy (not recorded which). The chain recombines TRBV7-8 with TRBJ2-1; the D gene could be TRBD1 or TRBD2 (5 bases each). The CDR3 DNA follows: TGTGCCAGCAAGACCGTGGCGGGTGGGGAAGGGGCCTACAATGAGCAGTTCTTC. Amino acid sequence: CASKTVAGGEGAYNEQFF.